This T cell receptor beta chain was recovered during a study of T cell repertoires in cytomegalovirus infection. Study-level information: Public TCR beta signatures indicated both CMV infection and matching HLA type.

Points from the study as a whole: In two of eight donors, the top clonotype was HLA-C-restricted CMV-specific.

This clonotype appeared many times. Its antigen is still unknown. One entry per CDR3 protein results from TCRdb running MiXCR on the reads. The repertoire holds under 200,000 distinct CDR3 sequences, with about a tenth as singletons. J was trimmed by 5 bases and V by 4 bases; bases with no gene match: 5. This CDR3 is 15 amino acids long. This clonotype was sampled from a human donor in good health (CMV status not recorded). Some clones in this sample may be carry-over from other donors' samples. The sequencing sample was made of PBMCs. The V call is TRBV12-3 or TRBV12-4, the J call TRBJ1-4; 9 nucleotides agree with TRBD1. The chain's CDR3 is CASSSHGTGNEKLFF. The CDR3 DNA is TGTGCCAGCAGTTCCCACGGGACAGGGAATGAAAAACTGTTTTTT.